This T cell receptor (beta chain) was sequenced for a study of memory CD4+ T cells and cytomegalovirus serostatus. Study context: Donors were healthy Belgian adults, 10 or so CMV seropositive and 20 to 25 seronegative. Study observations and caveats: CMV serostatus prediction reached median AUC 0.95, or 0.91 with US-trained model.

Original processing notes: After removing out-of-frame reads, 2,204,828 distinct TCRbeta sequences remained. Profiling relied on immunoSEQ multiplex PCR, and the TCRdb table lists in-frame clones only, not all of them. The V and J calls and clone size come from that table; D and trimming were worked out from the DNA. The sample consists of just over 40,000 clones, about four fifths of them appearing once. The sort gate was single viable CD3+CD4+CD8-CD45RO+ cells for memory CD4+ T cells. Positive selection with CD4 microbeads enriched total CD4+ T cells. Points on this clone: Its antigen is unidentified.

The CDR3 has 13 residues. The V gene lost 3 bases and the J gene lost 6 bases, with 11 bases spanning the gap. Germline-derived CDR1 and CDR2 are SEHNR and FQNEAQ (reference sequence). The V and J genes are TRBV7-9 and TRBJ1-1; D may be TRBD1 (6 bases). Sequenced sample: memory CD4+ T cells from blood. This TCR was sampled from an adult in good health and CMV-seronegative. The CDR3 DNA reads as TGTGCCAGCAGCTTTGGACAGTGGGCTGAAGCTTTCTTT. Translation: CASSFGQWAEAFF. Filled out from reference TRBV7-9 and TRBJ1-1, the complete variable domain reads DTGVSQNPRHKITKRGQNVTFRCDPISEHNRLYWYRQTLGQGPEFLTYFQNEAQLEKSRLLSDRFSAERPKGSFSTLEIQRTEQGDSAMYLCASSFGQWAEAFFGQGTRLTVV.